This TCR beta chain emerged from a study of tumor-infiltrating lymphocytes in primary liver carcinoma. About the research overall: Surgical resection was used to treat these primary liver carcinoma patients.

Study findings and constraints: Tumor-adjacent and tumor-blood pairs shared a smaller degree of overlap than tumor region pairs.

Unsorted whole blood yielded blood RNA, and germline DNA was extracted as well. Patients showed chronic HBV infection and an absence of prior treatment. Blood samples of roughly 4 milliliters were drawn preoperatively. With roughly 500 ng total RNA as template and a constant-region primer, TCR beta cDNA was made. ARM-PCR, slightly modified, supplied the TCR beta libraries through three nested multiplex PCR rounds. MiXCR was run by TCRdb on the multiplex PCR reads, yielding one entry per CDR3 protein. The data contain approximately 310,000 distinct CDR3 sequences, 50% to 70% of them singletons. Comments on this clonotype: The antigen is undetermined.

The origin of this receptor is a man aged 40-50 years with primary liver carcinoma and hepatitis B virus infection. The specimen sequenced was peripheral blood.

The CDR3 loop is CASDRRTSGRHGEQYF. In DNA form, the CDR3 reads TGTGCCAGCGACCGAAGGACTAGCGGGAGACACGGTGAGCAGTACTTC. The chain joins TRBV6-1 to TRBJ2-1, with 13 bases that match TRBD2. The DNA end favors TRBJ2-7, so the J call may be wrong. CDR3 length equals 16 residues. The germline V gene encodes CDR1 MNHNS and CDR2 SASEGT.